This entry is about one T cell receptor (beta chain). The antigen remains undetermined. Samples came from healthy bone marrow donors. The data belong to a study of cytomegalovirus exposure and HLA in healthy donors. Study details: Ancestry clustering placed 81% of roughly 410 genotyped donors in the Caucasian-associated cluster. Study findings and constraints: Analyzed later, most CMV-associated TCR beta chains appeared HLA-restricted. In vitro assays verified that three CMV-associated chains recognized CMV antigens specifically.

With 60 Vbeta and 13 Jbeta primers, the PCR was carried out. Measured with immunoSEQ multiplex PCR; TCRdb has only the in-frame clones, and not every one. Of under 150,000 clones detected, around 85% appear once; the ten largest clones hold more than 1.5%. With 6 bases removed from V and 1 base from J, the gap between germline ends came to 8 bases. The CDR3 has 13 residues. Germline CDR1 and CDR2: MNHEY and SVGAGI. The sample comprised PBMCs. The receptor comes from a boy aged 5-17 years in good health and CMV-seronegative. The genes are TRBV6-5 and TRBJ2-3; D is undetermined. The CDR3 region has the DNA TGTGCCAGCAGGTTCCCAGGCACAGATACGCAGTATTTT. Amino acid sequence: CASRFPGTDTQYF.